One and the same sample provided the 13 T cell receptor beta chains below, sequenced in a study of control samples from healthy donors and cancer patients (dated by TCRdb to the early 2020s). The method was the immunoSEQ multiplex PCR assay. TCRdb re-hosts the immuneACCESS table, in-frame sequences only. Its copies lack some clones; in the studies checked, an unresolved V gene accounts for under half of them, and the cause for the rest is not known. Counted in this sample were 100,000 to 150,000 clones; around 93% of them appeared once. Roughly 8.8% of the sample comes from the top ten. Sequences were obtained from blood. The receptors shown here come from a man aged 18 to 30 in good health.

The chain combines TRBV4-1 with TRBJ2-3; no reliable D call. V lost 3 bases and J lost 4, with 17 bases in between. Germline V gene sequence: CDR1 MGHRA, CDR2 YSYEKL. The CDR3 runs 16 residues. The CDR3 sequence is CASSHREAANADTQYF. CDR3 DNA sequence: TGCGCCAGCAGCCACCGCGAGGCAGCGAATGCAGATACGCAGTATTTT.

The chain is built from TRBV30 and TRBJ2-7, with a tentative D call TRBD2 (5 bases). The length of the CDR3 is 15 residues. The ends were cut back, 2 bases at V and 6 bases at J, with 20 bases in the middle. Germline V CDR1 and CDR2: GTSNPN, SVGIG (reference sequence). CDR3 DNA: TGTGCCTGGAGTAAGGCGGGCGGACCCAGTGTCGAGCAGTACTTC. It yields the protein CAWSKAGGPSVEQYF. The variable domain in full, with the rest retrieved from reference TRBV30 and TRBJ2-7, is SQTIHQWPATLVQPVGSPLSLECTVEGTSNPNLYWYRQAAGRGLQLLFYSVGIGQISSEVPQNLSASRPQDRQFILSSKKLLLSDSGFYLCAWSKAGGPSVEQYFGPGTRLTVT.

The rearrangement links TRBV6-5 to TRBJ1-2, with D hard to call. The CDR3 loop spans 15 amino acids. Trimming removed 2 bases from V and 4 bases from J, with 14 bases in between. Germline V gene sequence: CDR1 MNHEY, CDR2 SVGAGI. The CDR3 sequence is CASSYEASKFYGYTF. CDR3 DNA: TGTGCCAGCAGTTACGAGGCATCTAAATTCTATGGCTACACCTTC.

This sequence joins TRBV3-1 (or the pseudogene TRBV3-2) and TRBJ2-7; perhaps TRBD1 as D (6 bases). V was cut by 4 bases and J by 5 bases, with 9 bases left in between. Germline loops: CDR1 LGHDT, CDR2 YNNKEL (reference sequence). The CDR3 covers 12 residues. The CDR3 region is CASSLTGNEQYF. The CDR3 DNA is TGTGCCAGCAGCCTGACAGGAAACGAGCAGTACTTC.

This clone was observed a few times. The chain has TRBV6-1 and TRBJ2-7; 7 nucleotides agree with TRBD2. The germline CDR1 and CDR2 sequences are MNHNS and SASEGT. The CDR3 length is 16 residues. With 1 base clipped from V and 2 bases from J, the junction kept 8 bases outside the gene matches. The CDR3 loop reads CASSEGLAGEAYEQYF. The CDR3 bases are TGTGCCAGCAGTGAAGGGTTGGCGGGGGAGGCCTACGAGCAGTACTTC.

V usage is TRBV7-8 and J usage is TRBJ2-7; D is tentatively TRBD1 or TRBD2 (7 bases each). CDR1 SGHVS and CDR2 FQNEAQ come from the germline V gene. V was trimmed by 5 bases and J by 2 bases, leaving 19 bases between them. This CDR3 is 16 amino acids long. CDR3 protein: CASSPRGDSFPYEQYF. In DNA form, the CDR3 reads TGTGCCAGCAGCCCTCGGGGGGACAGCTTTCCCTACGAGCAGTACTTC.

In its sample, this clone was seen a few times. The chain uses TRBV20-1 and TRBJ1-1; D not certain. V shed 2 bases and J shed 3 bases, with 4 bases lying between them. Germline V gives CDR1 DFQATT, CDR2 SNEGSKA (reference sequence). This CDR3 is built from 11 residues. The chain's CDR3 is CSARTHTEAFF. The CDR3 DNA is TGCAGTGCTAGAACACACACTGAAGCTTTCTTT.

V gene TRBV6-5 combines with J gene TRBJ2-7; 10 positions match TRBD2. Germline values: CDR1 MNHEY, CDR2 SVGAGI. The V and J ends lost 6 bases and 2 bases, in that order; junction bases with no gene match: 7. The CDR3 runs 15 residues. This CDR3 reads CASRDSGGAPYEQYF. The CDR3, as DNA: TGTGCCAGCAGAGACAGCGGGGGGGCCCCCTACGAGCAGTACTTC.

The chain has TRBV10-1 and TRBJ1-2; unclear D gene. The ends were cut back, 4 bases at V and 4 bases at J, with 10 bases in the middle. This CDR3 comprises 13 residues. Germline V gene data show CDR1 as WNHNN and CDR2 as SYGVQD (reference sequence). The CDR3 bases are TGCGCCAGCAGTGTCCCGGGTTCCTATGGCTACACCTTC. Amino acid sequence: CASSVPGSYGYTF.

The CDR3 spells CASSEGRGNQPQHF. CDR3 DNA: TGTGCCAGCAGCGAGGGGAGGGGCAATCAGCCCCAGCATTTT. The chain uses TRBV3-1 (or the pseudogene TRBV3-2) and TRBJ1-5, with D perhaps TRBD1 (5 bases). V lost 5 bases, J lost 2 bases, and 10 bases lay in between. The germline gives CDR1 LGHDT, CDR2 YNNKEL (reference sequence). The CDR3 covers 14 residues.

The chain joins TRBV9 to TRBJ1-5; 8 positions match TRBD1. V was clipped by 3 bases and J by 7 bases; unmatched bases: 6. This CDR3 comprises 14 residues. Germline V gene data show CDR1 as SGDLS and CDR2 as YYNGEE. Written as DNA, the CDR3 is TGTGCCAGCAGCGCCCAGGGGGCTGGCCAGCCCCAGCATTTT. Translation gives CASSAQGAGQPQHF.

This sequence joins TRBV7-9 and TRBJ2-7; TRBD1 agrees at 8 bases. The CDR3 spans 15 residues. J gave up 5 bases and V 5 bases, and 11 bases lay outside the gene matches. Germline CDR1 and CDR2: SEHNR and FQNEAQ (reference sequence). CDR3 sequence (DNA): TGTGCCAGCAGCCGCGAAGGACAGGGAAAACACGAGCAGTACTTC. Translated, it gives CASSREGQGKHEQYF.

The V call is TRBV19, the J call TRBJ1-2; D is possibly TRBD1 (5 bases). The V and J ends lost 1 base and 4 bases respectively, with 10 bases between them. The CDR3 sequence is 14 residues long. Germline-derived CDR1 and CDR2 are LNHDA and SQIVND (reference sequence). This CDR3 reads CASSIGQGPYGYTF. The CDR3 DNA sequence: TGTGCCAGTAGTATAGGGCAGGGTCCCTATGGCTACACCTTC.